Here is one T cell receptor beta chain with its context. No antigen is known for it. In this CDR3 the conserved last residue, phenylalanine or tryptophan, is missing, so a read error is likely. The data are from a study of blood T cells in healthy people across ages. Every donor contributed roughly 11 milliliters of peripheral blood by blood draw. Per sample, no less than 6 micrograms of total RNA were extracted. Germline V gene sequence: CDR1 DFQATT, CDR2 SNEGSKA (reference sequence). Trimming pared 6 bases from V and 12 bases from J, leaving 21 bases between. There are 13 residues in the CDR3. Points from the study as a whole: The long-lived group displayed more naive CD4+ cells, plus higher diversity, than the aged donors did.

A sample-barcoded 5' primer and a J-beta primer mix were used in a second PCR of about 6 to 12 cycles. TCRdb fed the 5' RACE reads into MiXCR, producing one record per CDR3 protein. The repertoire holds about 780,000 distinct CDR3 sequences, with 35% to 50% as singletons. The rearrangement joins TRBV20-1 to TRBJ2-1; no definite D call. The sample was blood. The receptor comes from a man aged 80 or over in good health. CDR3 sequence reads: CSANGDSQNRQFL. CDR3 in DNA: TGCAGTGCCAACGGAGACTCACAAAACAGGCAGTTCCTC.